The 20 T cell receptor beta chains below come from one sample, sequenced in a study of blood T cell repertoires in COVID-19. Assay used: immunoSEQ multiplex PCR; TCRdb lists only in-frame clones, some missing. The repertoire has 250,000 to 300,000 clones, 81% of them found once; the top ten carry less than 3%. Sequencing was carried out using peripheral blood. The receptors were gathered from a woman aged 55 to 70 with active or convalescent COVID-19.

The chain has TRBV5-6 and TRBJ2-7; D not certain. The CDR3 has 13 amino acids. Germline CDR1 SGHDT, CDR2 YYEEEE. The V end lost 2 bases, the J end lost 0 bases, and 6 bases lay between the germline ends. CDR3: CASSFPVSYEQYF. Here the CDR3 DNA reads TGTGCCAGCAGCTTTCCAGTCTCCTACGAGCAGTACTTC.

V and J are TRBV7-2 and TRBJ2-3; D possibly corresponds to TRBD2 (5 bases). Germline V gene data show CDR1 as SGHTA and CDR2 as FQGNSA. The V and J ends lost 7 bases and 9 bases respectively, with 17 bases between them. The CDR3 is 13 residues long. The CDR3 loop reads CASISQYGETQYF. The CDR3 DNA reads TGTGCCAGCATTTCCCAATACGGGGAGACGCAGTATTTT.

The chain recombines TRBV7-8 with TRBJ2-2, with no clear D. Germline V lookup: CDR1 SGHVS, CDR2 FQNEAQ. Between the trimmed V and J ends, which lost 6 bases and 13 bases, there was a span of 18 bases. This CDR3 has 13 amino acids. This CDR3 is CASSFTRSGLLFF. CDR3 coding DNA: TGTGCCAGCAGTTTTACGAGGAGTGGTTTGCTGTTTTTT.

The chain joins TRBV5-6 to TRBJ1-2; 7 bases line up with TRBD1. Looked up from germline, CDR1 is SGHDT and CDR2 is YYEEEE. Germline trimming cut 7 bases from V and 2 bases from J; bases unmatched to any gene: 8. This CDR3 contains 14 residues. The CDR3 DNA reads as TGTGCCAGCTCCTGGACGGGACAGAACTATGGCTACACCTTC. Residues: CASSWTGQNYGYTF.

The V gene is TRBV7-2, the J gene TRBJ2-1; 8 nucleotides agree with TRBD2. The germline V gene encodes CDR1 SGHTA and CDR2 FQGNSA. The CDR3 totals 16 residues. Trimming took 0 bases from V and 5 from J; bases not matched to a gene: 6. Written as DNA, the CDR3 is TGTGCCAGCAGCTTAGCGGGAGCGGGGGTCGACAATGAGCAGTTCTTC. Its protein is CASSLAGAGVDNEQFF.

The DNA for the CDR3 is TGTGCCATCAGTGTGGGACAGGACCGCTCTGGAAACACCATATATTTT. Translated: CAISVGQDRSGNTIYF. The chain joins TRBV10-3 to TRBJ1-3, with 8 bases that match TRBD1. This CDR3 region has 16 residues. J lost 0 bases, V lost 4 bases, and 5 bases had no gene match. CDR1 is ENHRY and CDR2 is SYGVKD in the germline V gene.

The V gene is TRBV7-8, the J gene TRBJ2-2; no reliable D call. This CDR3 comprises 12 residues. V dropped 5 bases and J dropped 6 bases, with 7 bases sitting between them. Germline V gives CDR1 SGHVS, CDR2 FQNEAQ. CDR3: CASSLGAGELFF. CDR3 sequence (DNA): TGTGCCAGCAGCCTCGGAGCCGGGGAGCTGTTTTTT. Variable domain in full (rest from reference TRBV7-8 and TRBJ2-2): GAGVSQSPRYKVAKRGQDVALRCDPISGHVSLFWYQQALGQGPEFLTYFQNEAQLDKSGLPSDRFFAERPEGSVSTLKIQRTQQEDSAVYLCASSLGAGELFFGEGSRLTVL.

The CDR3 region has the DNA TGTGCCTCTGACGGACTAGCGGGGGGGTCGGACACCGGGGAGCTGTTTTTT. Translated, it gives CASDGLAGGSDTGELFF. The J gene is TRBJ2-2, the V gene TRBV30; TRBD2 matches 15 bases. This CDR3 is built from 17 residues. Looked up from germline, CDR1 is GTSNPN and CDR2 is SVGIG (reference sequence). Trimming removed 7 bases from V and 3 bases from J; junction bases left unmatched: 9. Full variable domain (rest looked up from reference TRBV30 and TRBJ2-2): SQTIHQWPATLVQPVGSPLSLECTVEGTSNPNLYWYRQAAGRGLQLLFYSVGIGQISSEVPQNLSASRPQDRQFILSSKKLLLSDSGFYLCASDGLAGGSDTGELFFGEGSRLTVL.

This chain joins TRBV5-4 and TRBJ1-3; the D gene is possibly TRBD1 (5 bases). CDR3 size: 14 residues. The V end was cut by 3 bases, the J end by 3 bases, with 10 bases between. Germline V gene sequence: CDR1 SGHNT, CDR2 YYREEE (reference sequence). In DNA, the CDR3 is TGTGCCAGCAGCTGGTACGACAGTGGAAACACCATATATTTT. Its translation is CASSWYDSGNTIYF.

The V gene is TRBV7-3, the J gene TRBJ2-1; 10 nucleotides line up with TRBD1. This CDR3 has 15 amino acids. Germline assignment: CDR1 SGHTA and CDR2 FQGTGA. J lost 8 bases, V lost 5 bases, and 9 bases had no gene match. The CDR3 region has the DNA TGTGCCAGCAGCCCACGGACAGGGGGTATATATGAGCAGTTCTTC. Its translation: CASSPRTGGIYEQFF.

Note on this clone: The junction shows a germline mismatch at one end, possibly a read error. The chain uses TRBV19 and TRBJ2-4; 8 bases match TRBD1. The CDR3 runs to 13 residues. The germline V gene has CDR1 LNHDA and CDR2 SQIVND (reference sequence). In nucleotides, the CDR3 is TGTGCCAGTAGTATAGCCGATGGGGGACAGGTTTCTTTC. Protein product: CASSIADGGQVSF.

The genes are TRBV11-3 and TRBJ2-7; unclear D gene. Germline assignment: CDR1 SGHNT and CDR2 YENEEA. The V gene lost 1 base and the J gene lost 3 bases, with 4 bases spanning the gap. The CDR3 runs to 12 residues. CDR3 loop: CASSLGSYEQYF. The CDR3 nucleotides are TGTGCCAGCAGCTTAGGCAGCTACGAGCAGTACTTC. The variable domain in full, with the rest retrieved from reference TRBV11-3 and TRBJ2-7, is EAGVVQSPRYKIIEKKQPVAFWCNPISGHNTLYWYLQNLGQGPELLIRYENEEAVDDSQLPKDRFSAERLKGVDSTLKIQPAELGDSAVYLCASSLGSYEQYFGPGTRLTVT.

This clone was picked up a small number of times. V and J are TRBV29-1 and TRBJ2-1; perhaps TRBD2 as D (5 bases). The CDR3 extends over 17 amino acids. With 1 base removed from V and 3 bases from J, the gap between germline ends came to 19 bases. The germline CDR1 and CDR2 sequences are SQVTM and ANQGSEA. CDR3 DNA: TGCAGCGTTGAAGGGATTCTCCGGGAATTATTCTACAATGAGCAGTTCTTC. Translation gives CSVEGILRELFYNEQFF.

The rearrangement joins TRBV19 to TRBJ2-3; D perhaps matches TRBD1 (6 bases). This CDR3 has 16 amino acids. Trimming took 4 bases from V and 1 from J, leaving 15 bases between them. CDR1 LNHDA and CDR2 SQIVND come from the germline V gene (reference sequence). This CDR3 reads CASSNNRDTGTDTQYF. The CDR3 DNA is TGTGCCAGTAGTAACAACCGGGACACCGGCACAGATACGCAGTATTTT.

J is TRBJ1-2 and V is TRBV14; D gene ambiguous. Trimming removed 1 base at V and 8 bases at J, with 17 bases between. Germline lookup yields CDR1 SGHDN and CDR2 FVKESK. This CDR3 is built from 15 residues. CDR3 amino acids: CASSQANRDLGGYTF. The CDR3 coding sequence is TGTGCCAGCAGCCAAGCCAATAGAGACCTAGGAGGCTACACCTTC.

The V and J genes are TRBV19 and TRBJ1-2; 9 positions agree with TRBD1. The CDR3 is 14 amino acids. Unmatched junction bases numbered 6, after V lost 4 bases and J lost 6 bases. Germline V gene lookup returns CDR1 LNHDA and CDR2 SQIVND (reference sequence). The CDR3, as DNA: TGTGCCAGTAGTACGGGACAGGGTGTACATGGCTACACCTTC. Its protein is CASSTGQGVHGYTF.

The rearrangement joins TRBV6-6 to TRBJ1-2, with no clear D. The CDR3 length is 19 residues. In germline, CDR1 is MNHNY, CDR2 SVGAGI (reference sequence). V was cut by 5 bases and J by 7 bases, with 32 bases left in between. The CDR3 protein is CASSPLPGRTYGEVAGYTF. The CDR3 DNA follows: TGTGCCAGCAGTCCACTACCTGGGAGGACCTACGGCGAAGTGGCTGGCTACACCTTC.

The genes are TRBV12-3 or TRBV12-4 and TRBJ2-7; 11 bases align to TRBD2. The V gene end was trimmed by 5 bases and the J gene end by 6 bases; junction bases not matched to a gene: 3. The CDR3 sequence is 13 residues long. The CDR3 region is CASSVGTSGEQYF. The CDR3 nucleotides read TGTGCCAGCAGTGTCGGGACTAGCGGCGAGCAGTACTTC.

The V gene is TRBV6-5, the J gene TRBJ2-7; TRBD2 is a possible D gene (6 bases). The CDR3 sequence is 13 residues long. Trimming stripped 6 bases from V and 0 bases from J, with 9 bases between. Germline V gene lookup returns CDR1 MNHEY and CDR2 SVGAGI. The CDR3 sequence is CASRPGASYEQYF. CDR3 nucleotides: TGTGCCAGCAGACCGGGAGCCTCCTACGAGCAGTACTTC.

CDR3 region: CASSQPGLAGGYSYEQYF. CDR3 DNA: TGCGCCAGCAGCCAGCCGGGACTAGCGGGGGGATACTCCTACGAGCAGTACTTC. The chain couples TRBV5-1 to TRBJ2-7; TRBD2 matches 15 bases. Germline CDR1 reads SGHRS; CDR2 reads YFSETQ. Unmatched junction bases numbered 8, after V lost 4 bases and J lost 0 bases. The CDR3 has 18 amino acids.